The 32 T cell receptor beta chains below all came from one sample that was sequenced in a study of healthy donors' naive CD4 and CD8 T cells. TCR libraries were built from about 0.55 ug of total RNA by linear amplification. Via MiXCR, TCRdb re-called the reads, giving one row per CDR3 protein. The sample includes approximately 200,000 distinct CDR3 sequences, about four fifths of them seen just once. Material for sequencing was naive CD4+ and CD8+ T cells sorted from blood, pooled from several donors. These receptor sequences come from a pool of human donors in good health; the sample pools cells from several healthy donors.

The chain uses TRBV6-5 and TRBJ2-1, with D maybe TRBD2 (6 bases). Germline V CDR1 and CDR2: MNHEY, SVGAGI. Trimming took off 7 bases at V and 8 bases at J, with 21 bases between the two ends. This CDR3 has 15 amino acids. The CDR3 coding sequence is TGTGCCAGCACCTCAGGGAGGTGGGGTTGGCATGAGCAGTTCTTC. The encoded protein is CASTSGRWGWHEQFF.

V gene TRBV12-3 or TRBV12-4 combines with J gene TRBJ1-2; D is ambiguous. Trimming left V 5 bases short and J 3 bases short, with 7 bases between. The CDR3 is 12 amino acids. The CDR3 loop is CASSPGDYGYTF. CDR3 bases: TGTGCCAGCAGTCCTGGGGACTATGGCTACACCTTC.

The chain recombines TRBV6-2 or TRBV6-3 with TRBJ1-1; 7 nucleotides agree with TRBD1. V lost 8 bases, J lost 0 bases, and 15 bases stayed unmatched. This CDR3 has 17 residues. Germline assignment: CDR1 MNHEY and CDR2 SVGEGT. The CDR3 DNA reads as TGTGCCAGCGGCGTGGCAGTCACAGGGGTCCTGAACACTGAAGCTTTCTTT. Encoded protein: CASGVAVTGVLNTEAFF.

Only a few counts were recorded for this clonotype. CDR3 in DNA: TGTGCCAGCAGTTACTTCCAGCGGGAGTCTGAGACCCAGTACTTC. It yields the protein CASSYFQRESETQYF. The chain employs TRBV6-6 and TRBJ2-5; 8 bases align to TRBD2. CDR3 length: 15 amino acids. The J segment lost 5 bases and the V segment lost 1 base, leaving 6 bases of the junction unmatched. The germline V gene has CDR1 MNHNY and CDR2 SVGAGI (reference sequence).

As for this clonotype: One end of the junction is discordant with germline, which a read error may explain. This chain links TRBV12-5 with TRBJ1-1; D gene uncertain. CDR3 length equals 11 residues. Looked up from germline, CDR1 is LGHNT and CDR2 is FRNRAP. The CDR3 nucleotides read TGTGCTAGTGGTTTGGTACCTCCCTTCACTTTT. As protein: CASGLVPPFTF.

Remarks on this clonotype: The DNA is left out, because the CDR3 cannot be placed on it with certainty; the CDR3 is given as TCRdb lists it. The V call is TRBV10-3, the J call TRBJ2-1; the D call in the table, TRBD1, was not verified against the DNA. Germline V CDR1 and CDR2: ENHRY, SYGVKD. The CDR3 is 23 residues long, counting both termini. The CDR3: CAISDQGQGGTMSSSSGQGEQFF.

The rearrangement joins TRBV6-1 to TRBJ1-1, with D perhaps matching TRBD1 (6 bases). V lost 1 base and J 4 bases, leaving 10 bases between the germline ends. The CDR3 consists of 14 residues. Germline loops: CDR1 MNHNS, CDR2 SASEGT. The CDR3 loop is CASSEEAGVTEAFF. The CDR3 DNA reads TGTGCCAGCAGTGAAGAGGCAGGGGTCACTGAAGCTTTCTTT.

The rearrangement joins TRBV7-9 to TRBJ1-1; D call uncertain. Trimming stripped 3 bases from V and 7 bases from J, with 3 bases between. This CDR3 spans 10 amino acids. Germline V gene sequence: CDR1 SEHNR, CDR2 FQNEAQ (reference sequence). The CDR3 DNA reads TGTGCCAGCAGCTTCATTGAAGCTTTCTTT. Its protein product is CASSFIEAFF.

The chain joins TRBV29-1 to TRBJ1-2, with TRBD1 as a possible D gene (5 bases). The CDR3 covers 15 residues. Per germline, CDR1 SQVTM and CDR2 ANQGSEA. Trimming left V 6 bases short and J 4 bases short, with 21 bases between. The DNA of the CDR3 is TGCAGCGTACTCGGGACCGGCATTAATGGCTATGGCTACACCTTC. It codes for CSVLGTGINGYGYTF.

This clonotype turned up a few times. V is TRBV19 and J is TRBJ1-3; 7 bases fit TRBD1. V lost 10 bases, J lost 2 bases, and 5 bases stayed unmatched. Germline values: CDR1 LNHDA, CDR2 SQIVND (reference sequence). This CDR3 spans 13 amino acids. The CDR3 here is CATNTGAGNTIYF. CDR3 DNA: TGTGCCACCAATACAGGGGCTGGAAACACCATATATTTT.

The CDR3 protein is CSAKPGHSNQPQHF. Here the CDR3 DNA reads TGCAGTGCTAAACCGGGACATAGCAATCAGCCCCAGCATTTT. This chain links TRBV20-1 with TRBJ1-5; D is possibly TRBD1 (6 bases). With 4 bases removed from V and 0 bases from J, the gap between germline ends came to 10 bases. The CDR3 has 14 residues. CDR1 is DFQATT, CDR2 SNEGSKA, per germline (reference sequence).

This clonotype was recorded once. V gene TRBV20-1 combines with J gene TRBJ1-1; no clear D gene. Per germline, CDR1 DFQATT and CDR2 SNEGSKA (reference sequence). The V end was cut by 4 bases, the J end by 0 bases, with 18 bases between. This CDR3 comprises 16 residues. The CDR3 loop is CSAKGPRTALNTEAFF. Here the CDR3 DNA reads TGCAGTGCTAAGGGCCCCAGGACGGCTCTGAACACTGAAGCTTTCTTT.

The chain combines TRBV12-3 or TRBV12-4 with TRBJ1-5; possible D gene TRBD1, 5 bases. This CDR3 is built from 12 residues. V lost 5 bases to trimming and J lost 7 bases, with 9 bases between them. The CDR3 here is CASSSRDQPQHF. The CDR3 region has the DNA TGTGCCAGCAGTAGCAGGGACCAGCCCCAGCATTTT.

The gene calls are TRBV29-1 and TRBJ2-7; unclear D gene. The CDR3 extends over 13 amino acids. The V and J ends lost 3 bases and 0 bases respectively, with 9 bases between them. Looked up from germline, CDR1 is SQVTM and CDR2 is ANQGSEA. CDR3 amino acids: CSVERISSYEQYF. The CDR3 DNA is TGCAGCGTTGAGAGGATAAGCTCCTACGAGCAGTACTTC.

V gene TRBV18 combines with J gene TRBJ2-2; no clear D. This CDR3 region has 14 residues. V dropped 2 bases and J dropped 3 bases, with 7 bases sitting between them. The V gene's germline CDR1 is KGHSH and CDR2 LQKENI. The CDR3: CASSPRAHTGELFF. DNA of the CDR3: TGTGCCAGCTCACCAAGGGCTCACACCGGGGAGCTGTTTTTT.

This clonotype was seen once. V and J are TRBV6-6 and TRBJ2-7; D possibly corresponds to TRBD2 (6 bases). Trimming stripped 7 bases from V and 2 bases from J, with 18 bases between. This CDR3 region has 15 residues. Germline lookup yields CDR1 MNHNY and CDR2 SVGAGI (reference sequence). CDR3 sequence (DNA): TGTGCCAGCACCGAGCGGCGGCGGGGTACCTACGAGCAGTACTTC. Translated: CASTERRRGTYEQYF.

This sequence joins TRBV6-2 or TRBV6-3 and TRBJ2-1; 8 nucleotides agree with TRBD2. The V and J ends lost 4 bases and 4 bases, in that order; junction bases with no gene match: 3. Germline loops: CDR1 MNHEY, CDR2 SVGEGT. The CDR3 spans 14 residues. CDR3 loop: CASSWAGGYNEQFF. CDR3 nucleotides: TGTGCCAGCAGTTGGGCGGGAGGTTACAATGAGCAGTTCTTC.

Only a few counts were recorded for this clonotype. CDR3 protein: CASSLEAGNYGYTF. The CDR3 nucleotides read TGTGCCAGCAGCTTGGAGGCAGGGAACTATGGCTACACCTTC. The J gene is TRBJ1-2, the V gene TRBV5-5; possible D gene TRBD1, 5 bases. This CDR3 spans 14 amino acids. V lost 0 bases to trimming and J lost 2 bases, with 8 bases between them. CDR1 SGHKS and CDR2 YYEKEE come from the germline V gene (reference sequence).

The chain recombines TRBV4-1 with TRBJ2-7; 10 bases are a match to TRBD1. Germline values: CDR1 MGHRA, CDR2 YSYEKL. The J segment lost 6 bases and the V segment lost 5 bases, leaving 7 bases of the junction unmatched. The CDR3 contains 14 residues. The DNA of the CDR3 is TGCGCCAGCAGCAACCGGGACAGGGGCAGCGAGCAGTACTTC. Translating gives CASSNRDRGSEQYF.

V gene TRBV20-1 combines with J gene TRBJ2-1; D unresolved. Germline V lookup: CDR1 DFQATT, CDR2 SNEGSKA (reference sequence). The ends were cut back, 0 bases at V and 8 bases at J, with 5 bases in the middle. This CDR3 has 11 amino acids. In DNA, the CDR3 is TGCAGTGCTAGAGATGGCCATGAGCAGTTCTTC. Protein: CSARDGHEQFF.

This sequence joins TRBV29-1 and TRBJ2-3; D is unclear. Germline V lookup: CDR1 SQVTM, CDR2 ANQGSEA. This CDR3 has 15 amino acids. V was trimmed by 4 bases and J by 0 bases, leaving 14 bases between them. CDR3 residues: CSVGFAGQSTDTQYF. The CDR3 DNA sequence: TGCAGCGTTGGTTTCGCTGGGCAAAGCACAGATACGCAGTATTTT.

The CDR3: CASSQEGGGFYNEQFF. For the CDR3, the DNA is TGCGCCAGCAGCCAAGAGGGTGGAGGTTTCTACAATGAGCAGTTCTTC. This chain uses TRBV4-3 with TRBJ2-1; D might be TRBD2 (5 bases). From germline, CDR1 is LGHNA and CDR2 YSLEER. The germline V and J ends were trimmed by 0 bases and 3 bases, with 12 bases remaining between them. CDR3 length: 16 amino acids.

There are a few counts of this clonotype. The chain has TRBV6-5 and TRBJ2-1; no firm D call. Germline CDR1 and CDR2: MNHEY and SVGAGI. The CDR3 totals 13 residues. V was cut by 0 bases and J by 6 bases, with 6 bases left in between. CDR3 loop: CASSYSPSNEQFF. CDR3 nucleotide sequence: TGTGCCAGCAGTTACTCGCCCTCCAATGAGCAGTTCTTC.

This clonotype has only a few counts. This chain links TRBV6-2 or TRBV6-3 with TRBJ1-1; 8 bases are shared with TRBD1. J was trimmed by 4 bases and V by 10 bases; bases with no gene match: 14. The CDR3 has 15 amino acids. Germline V CDR1 and CDR2: MNHEY, SVGEGT. The CDR3 coding sequence is TGTGCCACCAATCGGCGACCGGGACAGGCCACTGAAGCTTTCTTT. Its translation is CATNRRPGQATEAFF.

The chain carries TRBV27 and TRBJ2-1; 9 bases are a match to TRBD2. Per germline, CDR1 MNHEY and CDR2 SMNVEV (reference sequence). V shed 8 bases and J 8 bases; nucleotides not matched to a gene: 10. The CDR3 has 14 residues. DNA of the CDR3: TGTGCCAGCTCGGTGCGGGAGGGCCGGGATGAGCAGTTCTTC. Protein sequence: CASSVREGRDEQFF.

The gene calls are TRBV6-5 and TRBJ2-5; TRBD2 agrees at 16 bases. The CDR3 consists of 18 residues. Trimming removed 2 bases from V and 4 bases from J; junction bases left unmatched: 7. In germline, CDR1 is MNHEY, CDR2 SVGAGI. For the CDR3, the DNA is TGTGCCAGCAGTTACGGGACTAGCGGGAGGGCCTCAGGAGAGACCCAGTACTTC. Translated: CASSYGTSGRASGETQYF.

This clonotype was detected a few times. V usage is TRBV6-5 and J usage is TRBJ2-1, with 9 bases identical to TRBD1. The ends lost 6 bases at V and 4 bases at J; junction bases unmatched: 7. The CDR3 covers 15 residues. Germline V gene data show CDR1 as MNHEY and CDR2 as SVGAGI. CDR3 protein: CASRRDRATYNEQFF. The CDR3 DNA reads as TGTGCCAGCAGGAGGGACAGGGCAACGTACAATGAGCAGTTCTTC.

V is TRBV2 and J is TRBJ2-1; D unresolved. This CDR3 contains 14 residues. Germline V gene lookup returns CDR1 SNHLY and CDR2 FYNNEI. CDR3 region: CATKAEYSYNEQFF. The CDR3 nucleotides are TGTGCTACCAAGGCGGAGTATTCCTACAATGAGCAGTTCTTC.

The J gene is TRBJ2-4, the V gene TRBV4-1; maybe TRBD1 (6 bases). Trimming shortened V by 5 bases and J by 7 bases, and 18 bases separated the two germline ends. There are 15 residues in the CDR3. Germline-derived CDR1 and CDR2 are MGHRA and YSYEKL. CDR3 loop: CASSEGQLPGNIQYF. The CDR3, as DNA: TGCGCCAGCAGCGAAGGACAGCTCCCTGGGAACATTCAGTACTTC.

J is TRBJ1-6 and V is TRBV19, with 9 bases fitting TRBD1. The V and J ends lost 4 bases and 7 bases, in that order; junction bases with no gene match: 8. The CDR3 runs to 16 residues. Per the germline V gene, CDR1 is LNHDA and CDR2 is SQIVND (reference sequence). CDR3: CASSTRQGVRNSPLHF. CDR3 DNA sequence: TGTGCCAGTAGTACACGACAGGGGGTACGGAATTCACCCCTCCACTTT.

This clonotype is categorized as medium-sized (0.01 to 0.1%). The gene calls are TRBV29-1 and TRBJ2-5; tentative D call: TRBD2 (5 bases). Deletions cut 6 bases from V and 0 bases from J, with 11 bases between. Germline CDR1 is SQVTM and CDR2 is ANQGSEA. CDR3 length equals 13 residues. CDR3 region: CSVEEQNQETQYF. CDR3 sequence (DNA): TGCAGCGTGGAGGAGCAGAACCAAGAGACCCAGTACTTC.

The V gene is TRBV19, the J gene TRBJ1-1; D remains unclear. The CDR3 is 13 residues long. V lost 3 bases and J 1 base, leaving 6 bases between the germline ends. The germline gives CDR1 LNHDA, CDR2 SQIVND (reference sequence). The CDR3 bases are TGTGCCAGTAGTATTAAGGGGAACACTGAAGCTTTCTTT. Translated, it gives CASSIKGNTEAFF.